A selection of T cell receptor beta chains follows, all from one sample in a study of T cells in Graves' hyperthyroidism and ophthalmopathy. TCRdb re-derived calls from the multiplex PCR reads in MiXCR, one entry per CDR3 protein. In the table there are roughly 700,000 distinct CDR3 sequences, roughly a third of which are singletons. Sample: blood. These receptors all stem from a woman between 35 and 50 years old with Graves' hyperthyroidism. The CDR3 runs from the conserved cysteine through the conserved F or W. Fields, in order: clone size, J gene, V gene, D gene, CDR3 DNA, CDR3 protein. The D gene is left open where the match is weak. Size values are once, few and many counts, or a class for expanded clones, and some rows have none.

clone_size: -
j_call: TRBJ2-7
v_call: TRBV5-6
d_call: TRBD1
cdr3_nt: TGTGCCAGCGACAACTCAGGGGGCTTC
cdr3_aa: CASDNSGGF

clone_size: many
j_call: TRBJ1-5
v_call: TRBV19
d_call: -
cdr3_nt: TGTGCCAGTAGTATTATTGTAGGTCAGCCCCAGCATTTT
cdr3_aa: CASSIIVGQPQHF

clone_size: -
j_call: TRBJ1-1
v_call: TRBV2
d_call: -
cdr3_nt: TGTGCCAGCAGTGATGTGACTCCGCTCACTGAAGCTTTCTTT
cdr3_aa: CASSDVTPLTEAFF

clone_size: -
j_call: TRBJ2-3
v_call: TRBV2
d_call: TRBD2
cdr3_nt: TGTGCCAGCAGTCGGACTAGCTCGTCGGGCACAGATACGCAGTATTTT
cdr3_aa: CASSRTSSSGTDTQYF

clone_size: few
j_call: TRBJ2-7
v_call: TRBV2
d_call: -
cdr3_nt: TGTGCCAGCAGTCCTTCGGGGGAAGTCTACGAGCAGTACTTC
cdr3_aa: CASSPSGEVYEQYF

clone_size: few
j_call: TRBJ2-5
v_call: TRBV5-1
d_call: -
cdr3_nt: TGCGCCAGCAGCTCGGGACGGCTCCAAGAGACCCAGTACTTC
cdr3_aa: CASSSGRLQETQYF

clone_size: -
j_call: TRBJ1-5
v_call: TRBV7-8
d_call: TRBD1
cdr3_nt: TGTGCCAGCAGCCAAGATCTTTTTGGAGACAGGGGCCAGCCCCAGCATTTT
cdr3_aa: CASSQDLFGDRGQPQHF

clone_size: few
j_call: TRBJ1-1
v_call: TRBV27
d_call: -
cdr3_nt: TGTGCCAGCAGTTTAAGGGGGTGGCTCACTGAAGCTTTCTTT
cdr3_aa: CASSLRGWLTEAFF

clone_size: once
j_call: TRBJ2-1
v_call: TRBV19
d_call: -
cdr3_nt: TGTGCCAGTAGTCTTACCTCGGCCACCTACAATGAGCAGTTCTTC
cdr3_aa: CASSLTSATYNEQFF

clone_size: few
j_call: TRBJ1-1
v_call: TRBV28
d_call: TRBD1
cdr3_nt: TGTGCCAGCAGTGAACAGGGGGCGCTGGCTTTCTTT
cdr3_aa: CASSEQGALAFF

clone_size: many
j_call: TRBJ1-1
v_call: TRBV10-1
d_call: -
cdr3_nt: TGCGCCAGCAGTGTTGAAGGGGAGGGAGCTGAAGCTTTCTTT
cdr3_aa: CASSVEGEGAEAFF

clone_size: -
j_call: TRBJ2-7
v_call: TRBV7-9
d_call: -
cdr3_nt: TGTGCCAGCAGCTTGGGGTCGGGAGCGGCATCCTACGAGCAGTACTTC
cdr3_aa: CASSLGSGAASYEQYF

clone_size: -
j_call: TRBJ2-2
v_call: TRBV5-1
d_call: -
cdr3_nt: TGCGCCAGCAGCCCAGCCGGGGGAGGAACCGGGGAGCTGTTTTTT
cdr3_aa: CASSPAGGGTGELFF

clone_size: -
j_call: TRBJ2-1
v_call: TRBV7-9
d_call: -
cdr3_nt: TGTGCCAGCAGCTATCGACTGTACAATGAGCAGTTCTTC
cdr3_aa: CASSYRLYNEQFF

clone_size: many
j_call: TRBJ2-5
v_call: TRBV24-1
d_call: -
cdr3_nt: TGTGCCACCAGCGAGGGGACCAAAGAGACCCAGTACTTC
cdr3_aa: CATSEGTKETQYF

clone_size: few
j_call: TRBJ1-1
v_call: TRBV5-4
d_call: -
cdr3_nt: TGTGCCAGCAGCTCCCCCTGGAAATGGAACACTGAAGCTTTCTTT
cdr3_aa: CASSSPWKWNTEAFF

clone_size: -
j_call: TRBJ1-1
v_call: TRBV7-8
d_call: TRBD1
cdr3_nt: TGTGCCAGCAGTCTAAAGCGACAGGGGAACACTGAAGCTTTCTTT
cdr3_aa: CASSLKRQGNTEAFF

clone_size: -
j_call: TRBJ2-5
v_call: TRBV10-3
d_call: -
cdr3_nt: TGTGCCATCAGTACAACCGGGGCCGGGGGGACCCAGTACTTC
cdr3_aa: CAISTTGAGGTQYF

clone_size: many
j_call: TRBJ1-1
v_call: TRBV7-2
d_call: TRBD1
cdr3_nt: TGTGCCAGCAGCTTCGACAGGGGGCGGGACACTGAAGCTTTCTTT
cdr3_aa: CASSFDRGRDTEAFF

clone_size: -
j_call: TRBJ2-5
v_call: TRBV5-1
d_call: -
cdr3_nt: TGCGCCAGCAGCGCCGAGACATTTCAAGAGACCCAGTACTTC
cdr3_aa: CASSAETFQETQYF

clone_size: few
j_call: TRBJ2-1
v_call: TRBV10-3
d_call: TRBD2
cdr3_nt: TGTGCCATCAGTGAGCGGGAGGGTCTTAATGAGCAGTTCTTC
cdr3_aa: CAISEREGLNEQFF

clone_size: -
j_call: TRBJ2-7
v_call: TRBV7-2
d_call: TRBD2
cdr3_nt: TGTGCCAGCAGTGTGACTAGCGGGGCGCCCTACGAGCAGTACTTC
cdr3_aa: CASSVTSGAPYEQYF

clone_size: once
j_call: TRBJ2-2
v_call: TRBV10-3
d_call: TRBD1
cdr3_nt: TGTGCCACGTACGACAGGGACGGGGAGCTGTTTTTT
cdr3_aa: CATYDRDGELFF

clone_size: few
j_call: TRBJ1-5
v_call: TRBV6-5
d_call: -
cdr3_nt: TGTGCCAGCAGTTACGGGACGGCTCAGCCCCAGCATTTT
cdr3_aa: CASSYGTAQPQHF

clone_size: -
j_call: TRBJ2-7
v_call: TRBV20-1
d_call: TRBD1
cdr3_nt: TGCAGTGCTTCAGACAGGGATCTCTCCTACGAGCGGTACTTC
cdr3_aa: CSASDRDLSYERYF

clone_size: many
j_call: TRBJ2-7
v_call: TRBV10-3
d_call: TRBD1
cdr3_nt: TGTGCCACCCTAAGGGGACAGGGGTACTACGAGCAGTACTTC
cdr3_aa: CATLRGQGYYEQYF

clone_size: -
j_call: TRBJ2-3
v_call: TRBV7-7
d_call: -
cdr3_nt: TGTGCCAGCAGCTTTCAACGGGTGGGCACAGATACGCAGTATTTT
cdr3_aa: CASSFQRVGTDTQYF

clone_size: -
j_call: TRBJ1-1
v_call: TRBV10-2
d_call: -
cdr3_nt: TGCGCCAGCAGTGAGTCCGTTGGGCCCCCTAACACTGAAGCTTTCTTT
cdr3_aa: CASSESVGPPNTEAFF

clone_size: many
j_call: TRBJ1-6
v_call: TRBV5-1
d_call: -
cdr3_nt: TGCGCCAGCAGCGGTACAGGAAATTCACCCCTCCACTTT
cdr3_aa: CASSGTGNSPLHF

clone_size: -
j_call: TRBJ2-7
v_call: TRBV19
d_call: TRBD1
cdr3_nt: TGTGCCAGTAGTAGGGACAGGGCAGACTACGAGCAGTACTTC
cdr3_aa: CASSRDRADYEQYF

clone_size: -
j_call: TRBJ1-1
v_call: TRBV7-8
d_call: -
cdr3_nt: TGTGCCAGTAGTATCGCTGGGGGCGTAACTGAAGCTTTCTTT
cdr3_aa: CASSIAGGVTEAFF

clone_size: -
j_call: TRBJ1-6
v_call: TRBV14
d_call: -
cdr3_nt: TGTGCCAGCAGCCAAATCCCTGGACGGGATAATTCACCCCTCCACTTT
cdr3_aa: CASSQIPGRDNSPLHF

clone_size: -
j_call: TRBJ1-6
v_call: TRBV12-3/TRBV12-4
d_call: -
cdr3_nt: TGTGCCAGCAGTTTAGGGGGGGCAGGGGATAATTCACCCCTCCACTTT
cdr3_aa: CASSLGGAGDNSPLHF

clone_size: few
j_call: TRBJ2-5
v_call: TRBV10-3
d_call: -
cdr3_nt: TGTGCCATCAGTGACCAAAAACAAGAGACCCAGTACTTC
cdr3_aa: CAISDQKQETQYF

clone_size: few
j_call: TRBJ1-6
v_call: TRBV7-2
d_call: -
cdr3_nt: TGTGCCAGCAGCCCCTCAGGGGTCCTGAATTCACCCCTCCACTTT
cdr3_aa: CASSPSGVLNSPLHF

clone_size: many
j_call: TRBJ1-6
v_call: TRBV6-5
d_call: -
cdr3_nt: TGTGCCAGCAGTTACGAGACAGTAGGATCACCCCTCCACTTT
cdr3_aa: CASSYETVGSPLHF

clone_size: -
j_call: TRBJ2-3
v_call: TRBV7-2
d_call: -
cdr3_nt: TGTGCCAGCAGCTTATTCAGGGAACCTAGCACAGATACGCAGTATTTT
cdr3_aa: CASSLFREPSTDTQYF

clone_size: few
j_call: TRBJ2-6
v_call: TRBV10-3
d_call: TRBD1
cdr3_nt: TGTGCCAGCAGTTACCGGACAGGGCCGTTCTCTGGGGCCAACGTCCTGACTTTC
cdr3_aa: CASSYRTGPFSGANVLTF

clone_size: -
j_call: TRBJ2-2
v_call: TRBV5-1
d_call: -
cdr3_nt: TGCGCCAGCAATCCAGGGGCGAATACCGGGGAGCTGTTTTTT
cdr3_aa: CASNPGANTGELFF

clone_size: few
j_call: TRBJ1-6
v_call: TRBV6-4
d_call: -
cdr3_nt: TGTGCCAGCTCCCGGGTCGCCGATTCACCCCTCCACTTT
cdr3_aa: CASSRVADSPLHF

clone_size: few
j_call: TRBJ1-2
v_call: TRBV4-3
d_call: -
cdr3_nt: TGCGCCAGCAGCCAAGCTCTACTTCATGGCTACACCTTC
cdr3_aa: CASSQALLHGYTF

clone_size: -
j_call: TRBJ2-7
v_call: TRBV24-1
d_call: TRBD1
cdr3_nt: TGTGCCACCAGTGGTGGGACAGGGTCTTACGAGCAGTACTTC
cdr3_aa: CATSGGTGSYEQYF

clone_size: few
j_call: TRBJ1-3
v_call: TRBV24-1
d_call: -
cdr3_nt: TGTGCCACCAGTGCGTCCTCTGGAAACACCATATATTTT
cdr3_aa: CATSASSGNTIYF

clone_size: few
j_call: TRBJ1-2
v_call: TRBV7-2
d_call: -
cdr3_nt: TGTGCCAGCAGCTTAAGGTCTGAGACAGACGGCTACACCTTC
cdr3_aa: CASSLRSETDGYTF

clone_size: -
j_call: TRBJ1-5
v_call: TRBV2
d_call: -
cdr3_nt: TGTGCCAGCAGTCACGCGTACGGGACCCCAAATCAGCCCCAGCATTTT
cdr3_aa: CASSHAYGTPNQPQHF

clone_size: -
j_call: TRBJ1-3
v_call: TRBV11-1
d_call: -
cdr3_nt: TGTGCCAGCAGCTTAGGATTGTCGCTGACAGGAGGTATCCACACCATATATTTT
cdr3_aa: CASSLGLSLTGGIHTIYF

clone_size: many
j_call: TRBJ1-6
v_call: TRBV20-1
d_call: TRBD1
cdr3_nt: TGCAGTGCCCCCCCTACGGGACAGGGGTTTTCGCCCCTCCACTTT
cdr3_aa: CSAPPTGQGFSPLHF

clone_size: many
j_call: TRBJ2-5
v_call: TRBV2
d_call: -
cdr3_nt: TGTGCCAGCAGTGAGGACGGTGGGACCCAGTACTTC
cdr3_aa: CASSEDGGTQYF

clone_size: few
j_call: TRBJ2-7
v_call: TRBV4-1
d_call: -
cdr3_nt: TGCGCCAGCAGCCAAGTTCAGGGTTCCTACTACGAGCAGTACTTC
cdr3_aa: CASSQVQGSYYEQYF

clone_size: few
j_call: TRBJ1-2
v_call: TRBV12-3/TRBV12-4
d_call: -
cdr3_nt: TGTGCCAGCACCCCCCAGGGCGAGCCCTATGGCTACACCTTC
cdr3_aa: CASTPQGEPYGYTF

clone_size: many
j_call: TRBJ1-1
v_call: TRBV19
d_call: TRBD1
cdr3_nt: TGTGCCAGTACCGCACAGGGGACCTCGAACACTGAAGCTTTCTTT
cdr3_aa: CASTAQGTSNTEAFF